This TCR beta chain emerged from a study of blood T cells in healthy people across ages (dated by TCRdb to 2015 to 2017). For the study in its entirety: In model experiments, template switching captured about one uniquely barcoded TCR beta cDNA molecule for every two T cells. To track age-related changes in TCR beta repertoire diversity, the study relied on deep sequencing normalized with unique cDNA molecular identifiers. The donors were split into four age groups: young (average about 15 years), middle-aged (roughly 40), aged (more than 55) and long-lived (roughly 88). To avoid experimental bias, donors of different ages were spread randomly across the sequencing lanes. Using the same blood draw, the study looked at two additional independent replicas of 1 million unique cDNA reads for two donors, one aged 18 to 30 and the other aged 80 or older. Study-level results and caveats: Since profiling was done on bulk unsorted PBMCs, naive and antigen-experienced compartments could not be conclusively compared. The long-lived group showed more naive CD4+ T cells, fewer expanded clones and increased TCR diversity than the aged group, suggesting age selection. As age increased, observed TCR beta diversity per million T cells dropped in a roughly linear way, and a significant reduction was already evident by age 40. Because the CMV infection status of the donors was unknown, age-related changes in expanded clonotypes may potentially have been confounded. Estimates of total diversity from one million sequenced T cells were regarded as lower bounds and underestimates. Observed TCR beta diversity correlated strongly with the percentage of naive T cells measured by flow cytometry.

Receptor amplification or capture employed 5' RACE. Instrument on record: Illumina HiSeq 2500. A second PCR of roughly 7 to 12 cycles was run with a J-beta primer mix and a sample-barcoded 5' primer. A unique molecular identifier was introduced onto each TCR beta cDNA molecule by a template-switch 5' adaptor carrying 12 random nucleotides. Each sample yielded at least 2.5 million CDR3-containing paired-end reads. All of the RNA was converted into first-strand cDNA using the Mint cDNA synthesis kit, with a TRBC-specific oligonucleotide serving as the primer. Following uracil-DNA glycosylase treatment, a first 18-cycle PCR with universal primers M1SS and BC2_uni_R was performed on all cDNA. The authors processed their data as follows. For normalization, 1 million high-quality reads were randomly selected from each sample, with every read carrying a distinct molecular identifier. Reads with shared molecular identifiers were discarded instead of being binned into consensus sequences. MiTCR, with a Q25 quality threshold and the strictest error-elimination algorithm, was used for CDR3 identification, clonotype clustering and error correction. A nonparametric unseen species model using Euler transformation provided a lower-bound estimate of total TCR beta diversity. Clones were called with MiXCR by TCRdb after fastp trimmed the public reads at Q25, and only in-frame beta chains were retained. Rows are combined by CDR3 protein, so each entry shows the most common genes and DNA. Here the V and J calls rest on TCRdb's processing, not on the authors' analysis. The sample records 550,000 to 700,000 distinct CDR3 sequences, roughly 29% of which are singletons. The ten top clones hold about 18% of the sample.

The donors were around 39 Caucasian individuals from Russia, aged roughly 6 to 90 years, who were systemically healthy. Roughly 10 milliliters of peripheral blood were drawn from each donor into EDTA-treated Vacutainer tubes. Ficoll-Paque density-gradient centrifugation was used to isolate PBMCs, with at least 6 million obtained per sample. Trizol reagent was used to extract total RNA from the PBMCs, yielding at least 5 micrograms per sample. For every donor, flow cytometry on a PBMC aliquot measured the percentage of naive CD45RAhigh/CD27high T cells. As regards this clonotype: It has no known antigen specificity. Qualities for individual bases were not recorded, and no much larger clone is one base off.

CDR1 and CDR2 (SGHRS, YFSETQ) derive from the germline V gene. The CDR3 runs 16 amino acids, cysteine and phenylalanine included. Left in the record is the CDR3 DNA by itself, 48 bases read in frame from the first base. The chain joins TRBV5-1 to TRBJ2-5; 8 nucleotides in the junction match TRBD2. Near its end, the DNA agrees better with TRBJ2-7, so the J call may be wrong. The source material was blood. This sequence was found in a woman in her seventies in good health. The nucleotide sequence is given as TGCGCCAGCAGCTTGTATGCTAGCGGGCTCTCCTACGAGCAGTACTTC. It specifies CASSLYASGLSYEQYF.